This T cell receptor beta chain was identified during a study of blood T cell repertoires in COVID-19. The wider study: The United States, Italy and Spain supplied acute and convalescent COVID-19 samples. PBMCs, B-cell-depleted T cells, or T cells were the source of the cDNA or gDNA that made up the material.

In the original processing: Amplification of reference gene primers was used by the study to estimate nucleated cell counts. Clones were sequenced by immunoSEQ multiplex PCR, and TCRdb holds only the in-frame ones, with some missing. That table is the source of V, J and clone size, and D and trimming were worked out from the DNA. The table has 150,000 to 200,000 clones, 85% seen once. The sequencing input was peripheral blood. This TCR was recovered from a human donor with acute or convalescent COVID-19. The donor label of this sample is uncertain.

The CDR3 nucleotides read TGTGCCAGTAGCGCGACAGGGAAGAGCAATCAGCCCCAGCATTTT. Translation gives CASSATGKSNQPQHF. The chain employs TRBV19 and TRBJ1-5; 7 bases agree with TRBD1. Germline lookup yields CDR1 LNHDA and CDR2 SQIVND (reference sequence). The J segment lost 1 base and the V segment lost 6 bases, leaving 6 bases of the junction unmatched. The CDR3 has 15 residues.